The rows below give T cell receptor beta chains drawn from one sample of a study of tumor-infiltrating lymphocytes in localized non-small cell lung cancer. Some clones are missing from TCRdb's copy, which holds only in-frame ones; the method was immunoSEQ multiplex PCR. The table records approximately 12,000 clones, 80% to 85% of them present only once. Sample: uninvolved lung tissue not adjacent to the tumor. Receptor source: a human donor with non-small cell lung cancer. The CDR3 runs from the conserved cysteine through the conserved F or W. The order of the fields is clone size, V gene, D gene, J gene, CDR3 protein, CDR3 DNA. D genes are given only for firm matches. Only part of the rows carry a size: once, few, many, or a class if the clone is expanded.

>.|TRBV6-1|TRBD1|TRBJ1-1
CASSEALQGRAFF
TGTGCCAGCAGTGAAGCCTTACAGGGGCGAGCTTTCTTT
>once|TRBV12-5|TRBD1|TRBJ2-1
CASGLGDRDSHNEQFF
TGTGCTAGTGGTTTGGGTGACCGGGACAGCCACAATGAGCAGTTCTTC
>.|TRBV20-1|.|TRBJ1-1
CSARDFPGAFF
TGCAGTGCCAGGGACTTCCCGGGGGCTTTCTTT
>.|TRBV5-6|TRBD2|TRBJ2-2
CASSYLSGADTGELFF
TGTGCCAGCAGCTATCTTAGCGGGGCAGACACCGGGGAGCTGTTTTTT
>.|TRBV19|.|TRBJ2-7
CASSISGGQGKYEQYF
TGTGCCAGTAGTATCTCTGGTGGCCAGGGTAAATACGAGCAGTACTTC
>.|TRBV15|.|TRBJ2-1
CATSRGGASSYNEQFF
TGTGCCACCAGCAGAGGGGGGGCGAGCTCCTACAATGAGCAGTTCTTC
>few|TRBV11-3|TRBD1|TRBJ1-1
CASSSGQGASTEAFF
TGTGCCAGCAGCAGCGGACAGGGGGCGAGCACTGAAGCTTTCTTT
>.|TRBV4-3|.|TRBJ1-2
CASSQDLSGGQVGGYTF
TGCGCCAGCAGCCAGGACCTTTCCGGCGGGCAGGTCGGTGGCTACACCTTC
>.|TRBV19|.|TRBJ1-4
CASSSQGIGKEKLFF
TGTGCCAGTAGTTCACAGGGAATAGGAAAAGAAAAACTGTTTTTT
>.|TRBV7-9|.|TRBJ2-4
CASSLGDSGARRAKNIQYF
TGTGCCAGCAGCTTAGGGGACAGCGGGGCTCGAAGGGCCAAAAACATTCAGTACTTC
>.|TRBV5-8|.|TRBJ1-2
CASSRGFGGYTF
TGTGCCAGCAGCCGGGGTTTTGGGGGCTACACCTTC
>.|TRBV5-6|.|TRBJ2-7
CASSSTVGRQVHEQYF
TGTGCCAGCAGCTCCACGGTGGGTAGGCAGGTCCACGAGCAGTACTTC
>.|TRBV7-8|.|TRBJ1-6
CASSTGSRSYNSPLHF
TGTGCCAGCAGCACAGGGTCCCGCTCCTATAATTCACCCCTCCACTTT
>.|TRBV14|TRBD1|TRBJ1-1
CASRPGGIGNTEAFF
TGTGCCAGCAGACCAGGGGGCATAGGGAACACTGAAGCTTTCTTT
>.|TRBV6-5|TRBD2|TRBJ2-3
CASSSSGSTQYF
TGTGCCAGCAGTTCTAGCGGGTCTACGCAGTATTTT
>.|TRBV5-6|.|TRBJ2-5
CASSLASGFETQYF
TGTGCCAGCAGCTTGGCTTCAGGGTTCGAGACCCAGTACTTC
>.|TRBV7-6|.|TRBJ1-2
CASSLGQFYGYTF
TGTGCCAGCAGCCTAGGACAGTTCTATGGCTACACCTTC
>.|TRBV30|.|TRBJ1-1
CAWTLPISGTEAFF
TGTGCCTGGACACTCCCAATTTCCGGCACTGAAGCTTTCTTT
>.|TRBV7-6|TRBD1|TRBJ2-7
CASSPSSTGDSYEQYF
TGTGCCAGCAGCCCTAGCTCGACAGGGGACTCCTACGAGCAGTACTTC
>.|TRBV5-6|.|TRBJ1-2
CATRKGDGYTF
TGTGCCACCCGGAAGGGGGATGGCTACACCTTC
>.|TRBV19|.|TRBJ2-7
CASSVDRSNYEQYF
TGTGCCAGTAGTGTCGACAGGTCGAACTACGAGCAGTACTTC
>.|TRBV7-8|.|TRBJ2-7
CASSFGEGEQYF
TGTGCCAGCAGCTTCGGGGAAGGGGAGCAGTACTTC
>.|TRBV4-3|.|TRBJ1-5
CASSQEERQPQHF
TGCGCCAGCAGCCAAGAAGAACGGCAGCCCCAGCATTTT
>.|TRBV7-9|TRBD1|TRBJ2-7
CASSTSDRVYEQYF
TGTGCCAGCAGCACCTCGGACAGGGTCTACGAGCAGTACTTC
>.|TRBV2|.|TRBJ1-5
CASSELPGNNQPQHF
TGTGCCAGCAGTGAACTCCCGGGTAACAATCAGCCCCAGCATTTT
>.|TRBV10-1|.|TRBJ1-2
CASSPSRGYTF
TGCGCCAGTTCTCCCTCGCGGGGCTACACCTTC
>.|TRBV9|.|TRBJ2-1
CASSDQNEQFF
TGTGCCAGCAGCGATCAAAATGAGCAGTTCTTC
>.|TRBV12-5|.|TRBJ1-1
CASGLVVSGDTEAFF
TGTGCTAGTGGTTTGGTAGTATCTGGGGACACTGAAGCTTTCTTT
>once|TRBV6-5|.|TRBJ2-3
CASSSSRGGRTDTQYF
.
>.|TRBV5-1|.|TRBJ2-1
CASSLGGDSYNEQFF
TGCGCCAGCAGCTTGGGGGGCGATTCCTACAATGAGCAGTTCTTC
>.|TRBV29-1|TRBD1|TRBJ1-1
CSVFNTGGETEAFF
TGCAGCGTCTTCAACACAGGGGGTGAAACTGAAGCTTTCTTT
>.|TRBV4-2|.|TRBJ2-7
CASSQPGTREQYF
TGTGCCAGCAGCCAACCAGGGACACGAGAGCAGTACTTC